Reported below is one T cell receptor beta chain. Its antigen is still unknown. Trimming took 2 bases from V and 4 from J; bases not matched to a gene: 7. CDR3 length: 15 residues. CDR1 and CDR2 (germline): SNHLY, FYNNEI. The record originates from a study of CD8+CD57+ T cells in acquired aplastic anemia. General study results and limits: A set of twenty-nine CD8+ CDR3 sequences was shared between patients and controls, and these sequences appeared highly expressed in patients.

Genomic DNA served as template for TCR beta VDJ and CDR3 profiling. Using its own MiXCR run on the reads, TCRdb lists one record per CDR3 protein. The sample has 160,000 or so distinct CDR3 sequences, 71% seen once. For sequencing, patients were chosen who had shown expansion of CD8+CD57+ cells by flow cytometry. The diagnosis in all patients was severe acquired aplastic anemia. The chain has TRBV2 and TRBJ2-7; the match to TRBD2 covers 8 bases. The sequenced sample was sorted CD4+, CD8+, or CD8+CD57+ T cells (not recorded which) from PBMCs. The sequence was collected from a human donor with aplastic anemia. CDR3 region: CASSEWRGATYEQYV. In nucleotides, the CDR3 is TGTGCCAGCAGTGAATGGCGGGGGGCGACTTACGAGCAGTACGTC.